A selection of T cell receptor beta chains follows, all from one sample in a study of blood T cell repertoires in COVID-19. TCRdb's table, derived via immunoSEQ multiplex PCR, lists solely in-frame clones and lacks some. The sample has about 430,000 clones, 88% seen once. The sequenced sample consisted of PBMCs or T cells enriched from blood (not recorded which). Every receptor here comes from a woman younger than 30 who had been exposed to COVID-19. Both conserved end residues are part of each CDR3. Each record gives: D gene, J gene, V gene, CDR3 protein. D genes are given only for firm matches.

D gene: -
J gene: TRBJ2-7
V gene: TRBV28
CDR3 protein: CASRRQTGGASYEQYF

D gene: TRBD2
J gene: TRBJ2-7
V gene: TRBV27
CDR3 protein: CASSLSQASGAYEQYF

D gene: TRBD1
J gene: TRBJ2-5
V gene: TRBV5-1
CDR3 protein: CASNPGTGVDQETQYF

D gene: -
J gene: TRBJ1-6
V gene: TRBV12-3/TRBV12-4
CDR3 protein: CASSPESSPLHF

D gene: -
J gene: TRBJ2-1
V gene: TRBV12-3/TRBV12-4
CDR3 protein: CASSRYNEQFF

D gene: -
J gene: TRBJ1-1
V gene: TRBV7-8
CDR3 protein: CASSLLTVNTEAFF

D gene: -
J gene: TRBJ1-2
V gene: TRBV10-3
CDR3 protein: CAISGDTSNYGYTF

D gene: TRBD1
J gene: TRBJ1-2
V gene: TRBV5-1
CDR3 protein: CASSPGQGGSYGYTF

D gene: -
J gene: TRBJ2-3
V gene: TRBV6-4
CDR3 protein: CASSVDIGGAGKDTQYF

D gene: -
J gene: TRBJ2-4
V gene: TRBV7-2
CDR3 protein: CASSLRDSNIQYF

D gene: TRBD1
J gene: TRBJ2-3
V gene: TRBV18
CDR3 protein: CASSPGQGDTDTQYF

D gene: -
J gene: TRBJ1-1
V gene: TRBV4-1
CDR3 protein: CASSQGSTGMNTEAFF

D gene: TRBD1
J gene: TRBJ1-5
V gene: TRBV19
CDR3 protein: CASSYRDRGYQPQHF

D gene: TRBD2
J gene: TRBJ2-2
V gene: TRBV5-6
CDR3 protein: CASSWGLAGVSRGELFF

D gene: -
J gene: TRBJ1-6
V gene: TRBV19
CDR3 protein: CASTQGAGKHSPLHF

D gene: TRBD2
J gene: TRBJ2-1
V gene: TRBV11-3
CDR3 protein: CASSLGLAGVDEQFF

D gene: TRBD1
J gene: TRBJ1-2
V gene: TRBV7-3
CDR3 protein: CASSLEAGGDRYGYTF

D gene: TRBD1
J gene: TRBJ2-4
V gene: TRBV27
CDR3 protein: CASRRDRVKNIQYF

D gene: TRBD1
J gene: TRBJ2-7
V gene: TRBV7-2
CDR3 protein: CASSLGSGGSYEQYF

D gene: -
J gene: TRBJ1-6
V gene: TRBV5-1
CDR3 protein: CASSLDSNSPLHF

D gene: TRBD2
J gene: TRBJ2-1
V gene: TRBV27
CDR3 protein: CASSLLGTSHGEQFF

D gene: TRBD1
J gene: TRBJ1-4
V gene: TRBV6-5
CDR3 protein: CASRPGQGGEKLFF

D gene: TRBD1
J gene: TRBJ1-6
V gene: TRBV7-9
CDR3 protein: CASSFKTGVDSPLHF

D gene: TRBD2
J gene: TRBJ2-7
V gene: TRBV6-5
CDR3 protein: CASRPSGGSYEQYF

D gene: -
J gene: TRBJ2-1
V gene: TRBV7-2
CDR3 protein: CASSRGGPQGSSYNEQFF

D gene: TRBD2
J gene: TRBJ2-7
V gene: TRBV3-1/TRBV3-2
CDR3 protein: CASSQLLAAYEQYF

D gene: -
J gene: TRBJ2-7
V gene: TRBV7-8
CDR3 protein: CASSPESVPYEQYF

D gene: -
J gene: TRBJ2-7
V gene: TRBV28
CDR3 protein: CASSSPPGLNAPESF

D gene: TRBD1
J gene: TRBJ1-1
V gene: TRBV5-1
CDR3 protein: CASSPRTGNTEAFF

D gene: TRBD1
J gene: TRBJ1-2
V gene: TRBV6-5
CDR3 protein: CASSYSKTGAGGYTF

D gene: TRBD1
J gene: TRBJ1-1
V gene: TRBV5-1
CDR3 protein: CASSFGQDTEAFF

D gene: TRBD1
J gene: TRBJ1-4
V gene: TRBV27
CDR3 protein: CASSLTGEFYEKLFF

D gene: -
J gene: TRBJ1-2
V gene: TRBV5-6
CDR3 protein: CASSLEGIGVGYTF

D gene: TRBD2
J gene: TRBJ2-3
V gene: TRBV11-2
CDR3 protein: CASSLVIAGPGTDTQYF

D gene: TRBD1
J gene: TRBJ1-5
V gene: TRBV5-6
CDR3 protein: CASSRGQGPNQPQHF

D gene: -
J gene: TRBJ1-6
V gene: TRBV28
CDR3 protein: CASSFRGSYNSPLHF

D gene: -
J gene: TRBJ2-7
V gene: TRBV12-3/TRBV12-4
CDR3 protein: CASSLGGFEQYF

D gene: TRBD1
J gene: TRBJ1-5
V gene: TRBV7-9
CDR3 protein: CASSSDRVRGQPQHF

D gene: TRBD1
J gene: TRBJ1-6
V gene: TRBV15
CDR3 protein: CATSRDAVTGTSPLHF

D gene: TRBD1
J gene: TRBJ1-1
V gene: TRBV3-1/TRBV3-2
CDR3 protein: CASSHLDRGGTEAFF

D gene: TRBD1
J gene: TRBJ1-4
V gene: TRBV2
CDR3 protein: CASSRTGDRLATNEKLFF

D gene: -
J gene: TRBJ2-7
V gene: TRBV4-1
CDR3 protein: CASSQAAGQDYEQYF

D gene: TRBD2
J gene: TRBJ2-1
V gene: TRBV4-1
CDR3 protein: CASSPRTSGLNNEQFF

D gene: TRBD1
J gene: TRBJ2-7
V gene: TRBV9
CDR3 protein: CASSVVGFGTGSEQYF

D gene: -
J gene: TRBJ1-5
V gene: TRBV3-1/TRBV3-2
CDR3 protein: CASSQDGGRQPQHF

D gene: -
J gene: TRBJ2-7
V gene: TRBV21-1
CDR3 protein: CASSRGAGGPYEQYF

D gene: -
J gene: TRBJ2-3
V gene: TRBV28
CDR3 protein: CASSPPDSTRQYF

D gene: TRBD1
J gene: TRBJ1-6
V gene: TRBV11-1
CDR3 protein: CASSWTGGSPLHF

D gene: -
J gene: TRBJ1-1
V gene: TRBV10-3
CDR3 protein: CAISESHVNTEAFF

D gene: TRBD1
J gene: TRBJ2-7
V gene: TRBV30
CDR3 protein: CAWSVQGDRGPVEQYF

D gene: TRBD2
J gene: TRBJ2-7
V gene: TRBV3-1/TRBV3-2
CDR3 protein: CASSQNTGTRFHYEQYF

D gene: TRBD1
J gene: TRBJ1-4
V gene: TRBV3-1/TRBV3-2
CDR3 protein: CASSHGDSWNEKLFF

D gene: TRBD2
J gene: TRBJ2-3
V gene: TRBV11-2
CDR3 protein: CASSEISGRTDTQYF

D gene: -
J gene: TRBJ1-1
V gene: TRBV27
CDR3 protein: CASSSAQGTEAFF

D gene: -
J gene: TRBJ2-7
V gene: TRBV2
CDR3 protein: CASSEARTTYEQYF

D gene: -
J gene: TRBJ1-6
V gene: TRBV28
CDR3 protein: CASSSALQVQSLHF

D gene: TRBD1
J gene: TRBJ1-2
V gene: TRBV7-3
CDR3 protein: CASSLTRDRGGSGYTF

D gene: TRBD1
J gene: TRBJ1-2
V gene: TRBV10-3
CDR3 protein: CAISERQDRGGYTF

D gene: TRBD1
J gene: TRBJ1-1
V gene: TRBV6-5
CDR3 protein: CASRPTGGGTEAFF

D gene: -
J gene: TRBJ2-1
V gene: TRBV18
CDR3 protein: CASSPRYNEQFF